This is a list of T cell receptor beta chains from one sample in a study of patients and donors after allogeneic stem cell transplantation. TCRdb processed the RT-PCR reads anew with MiXCR; each CDR3 protein has one entry. The sample lists about 150,000 distinct CDR3 sequences, roughly 35% occurring once. The source material was blood, either unsorted or a sorted T cell fraction (not recorded which). These receptors were obtained from a human donor who was either an allogeneic HSCT recipient or a stem cell or donor lymphocyte infusion donor (not recorded which). It is not recorded whose cells these are; they may come from a transplant donor. Both conserved end residues are part of each CDR3. A D gene is named only where the DNA matches it firmly. For some rows the clone size is stated as once, few or many, or as a class when expanded; others skip it.

v_gene,j_gene,abundance,d_gene,CDR3nt,CDR3aa
TRBV5-1,TRBJ1-4,few,NA,TGCGCCAGCAGCTTGGGTTCGGAAGGGCAAGATGAAAAACTGTTTTTT,CASSLGSEGQDEKLFF
TRBV13,TRBJ1-6,few,TRBD1,TGTGCCAGCACCCTAGACAGGGATAATTCACCCCTCCACTTT,CASTLDRDNSPLHF
TRBV12-3/TRBV12-4,TRBJ1-6,few,NA,TGTGCCAGCAGTTTATCGAGGGGGTCGTATAATTCACCCCTCCACTTT,CASSLSRGSYNSPLHF
TRBV4-2,TRBJ2-2,few,NA,TGTGCCAGCAGCCAAGAGGGGAGGGGGGCCGAAGCCGGGGAGCTGTTTTTT,CASSQEGRGAEAGELFF
TRBV29-1,TRBJ1-1,NA,TRBD1,TGCAGCGCCCAACCCGGGACAGGGGGAATGAACACTGAAGCTTTCTTT,CSAQPGTGGMNTEAFF
TRBV6-5,TRBJ2-3,few,NA,TGTGCCAGCAAACAAACTAGCACAGATACGCAGTATTTT,CASKQTSTDTQYF
TRBV3-1,TRBJ1-2,NA,TRBD1,TGTGCCAGCAGCCAAGGGAGGGGGGTTGACAGGGCCTATGGCTACACCTTC,CASSQGRGVDRAYGYTF
TRBV7-8,TRBJ1-3,NA,NA,TGTGCCAGCAGCTTAGTAAAAGGGACGATTGGAAACACCATATATTTT,CASSLVKGTIGNTIYF
TRBV6-5,TRBJ1-2,few,TRBD1,TGTGCCAGCAGTGTACAGGGGGCGCATGGCTACACCTTC,CASSVQGAHGYTF
TRBV4-3,TRBJ2-5,few,NA,TGCGCCAGCAGCCATCTAAGTGGAGGCGGCTACCTCCAAGAGACCCAGTACTTC,CASSHLSGGGYLQETQYF
TRBV12-3/TRBV12-4,TRBJ1-2,NA,NA,TGTGCCAGCAGTCAGGCGGGAGGCTACACCTTC,CASSQAGGYTF
TRBV7-8,TRBJ1-5,NA,NA,TGTGCCAGCAGTCTGCAGGGACCCAATCAGCCCCAGCATTTT,CASSLQGPNQPQHF
TRBV28,TRBJ1-1,few,NA,TGTGCCAGCAGTTTACTACAGGAGAACACTGAAGCTTTCTTT,CASSLLQENTEAFF
TRBV30,TRBJ1-1,few,NA,TGTGCCTGGAGGGCCTTAATGGGGAGGGCTTTCTTT,CAWRALMGRAFF
TRBV6-4,TRBJ1-1,few,NA,TGTGCCAGCAGTGAGATGGCCTACACTGAAGCTTTCTTT,CASSEMAYTEAFF
TRBV7-9,TRBJ1-3,NA,NA,TGTGCCAGCAGCCCTACCACCTCTCTAGGGGGAAACACCATATATTTT,CASSPTTSLGGNTIYF
TRBV6-6,TRBJ1-3,NA,NA,TGTGCCAGCAGTCGGGCGGGGGGGATCCACTCTGGAAACACCATATATTTT,CASSRAGGIHSGNTIYF
TRBV27,TRBJ1-1,NA,TRBD1,TGTGCCAGCAGTTTGGACAGGGGGCTGGACACTGAAGCTTTCTTT,CASSLDRGLDTEAFF
TRBV12-3/TRBV12-4,TRBJ2-2,NA,NA,TGTGCCAGCAGTCCCGACTCGAACACCGGGGAGCTGTTTTTT,CASSPDSNTGELFF
TRBV24-1,TRBJ1-5,NA,NA,TGTGCCACCAGTGAGGCAGGGCCCAACAATCAGCCCCAGCATTTT,CATSEAGPNNQPQHF
TRBV7-2,TRBJ1-5,many,NA,TGTGCCAGCAGCTTAGACAGCAATCAGCCCCAGCATTTT,CASSLDSNQPQHF
TRBV7-2,TRBJ1-2,NA,NA,TGTGCCAGCAGCTTAGTGGATTCCGGTGGCTACACCTTC,CASSLVDSGGYTF
TRBV6-5,TRBJ2-3,NA,TRBD2,TGTGCCAGCAGTACCGCGGGACTAGCGGGGGCAAGGGCAGATACGCAGTATTTT,CASSTAGLAGARADTQYF
TRBV9,TRBJ2-2,NA,NA,TGTGCCAGCAGCGTAGACGGGGTCGGGGAGCTGTTTTTT,CASSVDGVGELFF
TRBV6-2/TRBV6-3,TRBJ2-3,NA,TRBD2,TGTGCCAGCAGTTACGGAGCGGGAGCTAGCACAGATACGCAGTATTTT,CASSYGAGASTDTQYF
TRBV2,TRBJ1-1,few,NA,TGTGCCAGCAGTGTGGAAAGAACTGAAGCTTTCTTT,CASSVERTEAFF
TRBV28,TRBJ1-5,NA,TRBD1,TGTGCCAGCAGAAGGACAGGGGGCAACGGATCCAGGCAGCCCCAGCATTTT,CASRRTGGNGSRQPQHF
TRBV12-3/TRBV12-4,TRBJ2-3,NA,NA,TGTGCCAGCAGTTTAGGGCTAGCAGATACGCAGTATTTT,CASSLGLADTQYF
TRBV20-1,TRBJ1-1,NA,NA,TGCAGTGCTAGAGTCCCAATTTCAAAGAACACTGAAGCTTTCTTT,CSARVPISKNTEAFF
TRBV15,TRBJ2-3,NA,TRBD1,TGTGCCAGCAATACAGGGGGGAGCACAGATACGCAGTATTTT,CASNTGGSTDTQYF
TRBV11-2,TRBJ1-2,few,NA,TGTGCCAGCAGCGTGAGGGCGCAGGGGCCAAACTATGGCTACACCTTC,CASSVRAQGPNYGYTF
TRBV19,TRBJ1-3,few,TRBD1,TGTGCCAGTAGTACGACAGGGGATAGGAGAAACACCATATATTTT,CASSTTGDRRNTIYF
TRBV25-1,TRBJ1-6,NA,TRBD1,TGTGCCAGCAGTGTTAGTTACAGGGGGGATTCACCCCTCCACTTT,CASSVSYRGDSPLHF
TRBV12-3/TRBV12-4,TRBJ1-1,NA,TRBD1,TGTGCCAGCAGGTTTACAGGGGGCCGGACTGAAGCTTTCTTT,CASRFTGGRTEAFF
TRBV27,TRBJ2-1,few,TRBD2,TGTGCCAGCAGTTTCCTGGCTAGCGGGGGCTTGGAGCAGTTCTTC,CASSFLASGGLEQFF
TRBV20-1,TRBJ1-2,few,NA,TGCAGTGCCCCTTCCGGGACGGGCTATGGCTACACCTTC,CSAPSGTGYGYTF